A single sample gave rise to the 10 T cell receptor beta chains below, sequenced in a study of shared clonotypes between healthy human individuals. The assay was immunoSEQ multiplex PCR, and TCRdb's table has in-frame clones only and misses some. The table lists roughly 530,000 clones, 90% to 96% of them singletons, with approximately 0.062% in the top ten. The specimen sequenced was naive CD4+ T cells sorted from blood. This sample's subset: CD45RA+ positively selected. These receptors were collected from a woman in her 30s in good health.

The rearrangement uses TRBV27 and TRBJ1-1; no definite D call. Deletions cut 8 bases from V and 1 base from J, with 20 bases between. Germline lookup yields CDR1 MNHEY and CDR2 SMNVEV (reference sequence). This CDR3 is built from 16 residues. The CDR3 protein is CASLALAARRNTEAFF. The CDR3 bases are TGTGCCAGCTTGGCGTTGGCGGCCCGGCGGAACACTGAAGCTTTCTTT.

The V gene is TRBV10-3, the J gene TRBJ2-3; D uncertain. Germline V CDR1 and CDR2: ENHRY, SYGVKD. This CDR3 spans 12 amino acids. Trimming took 10 bases from V and 1 from J, leaving 9 bases between them. The chain's CDR3 is CATRGGTDTQYF. The CDR3 coding sequence is TGTGCCACCCGAGGAGGCACAGATACGCAGTATTTT.

As to this clone: The junction and the germline gene differ at one end; a read error may be behind it. The sample holds other DNA sequences that translate to the same CDR3. The rearrangement joins TRBV19 to TRBJ1-5, with TRBD1 matching 9 bases. Germline values: CDR1 LNHDA, CDR2 SQIVND (reference sequence). The CDR3 has 15 residues. CDR3 residues: CASSIDRGGNQPQHF. Here the CDR3 DNA reads TGTGCCAGTAGCATAGACAGGGGGGGCAATCAGCCCCAGCATTTT.

The rearrangement uses TRBV9 and TRBJ1-2; 9 nucleotides agree with TRBD1. CDR3 length: 14 residues. Looked up from germline, CDR1 is SGDLS and CDR2 is YYNGEE. J was trimmed by 8 bases and V by 3 bases; bases with no gene match: 8. The chain's CDR3 is CASSAPGTGRGYTF. Written as DNA, the CDR3 is TGTGCCAGCAGCGCACCCGGGACAGGGCGCGGCTACACCTTC.

This sequence joins TRBV30 and TRBJ1-2; D might be TRBD1 (5 bases). Germline V lookup: CDR1 GTSNPN, CDR2 SVGIG (reference sequence). The CDR3 is 12 amino acids. The V end lost 3 bases, the J end lost 4 bases, and 9 bases lay between the germline ends. CDR3 amino acids: CAWSPGIYGYTF. The CDR3 DNA reads TGTGCCTGGAGCCCAGGGATCTATGGCTACACCTTC.

This chain joins TRBV7-9 and TRBJ2-7; D is possibly TRBD1 (6 bases). The germline gives CDR1 SEHNR, CDR2 FQNEAQ (reference sequence). This CDR3 has 15 amino acids. V was clipped by 1 base and J by 3 bases, with 13 bases between them. The CDR3 protein is CASSLGGGHYYEQYF. The CDR3 nucleotides read TGTGCCAGCAGCTTAGGTGGGGGCCACTACTACGAGCAGTACTTC.

This sequence joins TRBV25-1 and TRBJ2-1, with D perhaps given as TRBD1 or TRBD2 (5 bases each). Germline CDR1 reads MGHDK; CDR2 reads SYGVNS. This CDR3 region has 15 residues. V was shortened by 3 bases and J by 0 bases, with 9 bases between the two germline ends. CDR3 bases: TGTGCCAGCAGTGAGGGGGTGATCTCCTACAATGAGCAGTTCTTC. It specifies CASSEGVISYNEQFF.

The DNA of the CDR3 is TGCGCCAGCAGCCTCGGGAGGGCCGGGGAGCAGTACTTC. As protein: CASSLGRAGEQYF. The genes are TRBV5-1 and TRBJ2-7; TRBD2 agrees at 8 bases. This CDR3 spans 13 amino acids. Germline assignment: CDR1 SGHRS and CDR2 YFSETQ. J gave up 7 bases and V 4 bases, and 7 bases lay outside the gene matches.

This chain connects TRBV11-1 to TRBJ2-7; TRBD2 is a possible D gene (6 bases). This CDR3 spans 15 amino acids. V dropped 0 bases and J dropped 6 bases, with 15 bases sitting between them. Germline CDR1 and CDR2: SGHAT and FQDESV (reference sequence). The DNA for the CDR3 is TGTGCCAGCAGCTTAGCCAGCGGGCGGCTTGGCGAGCAGTACTTC. Residues: CASSLASGRLGEQYF. The variable domain in full, with the rest retrieved from reference TRBV11-1 and TRBJ2-7, is EAEVAQSPRYKITEKSQAVAFWCDPISGHATLYWYRQILGQGPELLVQFQDESVVDDSQLPKDRFSAERLKGVDSTLKIQPAELGDSAMYLCASSLASGRLGEQYFGPGTRLTVT.

The chain uses TRBV7-9 and TRBJ2-5, with unresolved D. Trimming cost V 1 base and J 5 bases, with 5 bases left between them. CDR1 is SEHNR and CDR2 is FQNEAQ in the germline V gene (reference sequence). This CDR3 is built from 12 residues. Here the CDR3 reads CASSLVSETQYF. Written as DNA, the CDR3 is TGTGCCAGCAGCTTAGTTTCCGAGACCCAGTACTTC.